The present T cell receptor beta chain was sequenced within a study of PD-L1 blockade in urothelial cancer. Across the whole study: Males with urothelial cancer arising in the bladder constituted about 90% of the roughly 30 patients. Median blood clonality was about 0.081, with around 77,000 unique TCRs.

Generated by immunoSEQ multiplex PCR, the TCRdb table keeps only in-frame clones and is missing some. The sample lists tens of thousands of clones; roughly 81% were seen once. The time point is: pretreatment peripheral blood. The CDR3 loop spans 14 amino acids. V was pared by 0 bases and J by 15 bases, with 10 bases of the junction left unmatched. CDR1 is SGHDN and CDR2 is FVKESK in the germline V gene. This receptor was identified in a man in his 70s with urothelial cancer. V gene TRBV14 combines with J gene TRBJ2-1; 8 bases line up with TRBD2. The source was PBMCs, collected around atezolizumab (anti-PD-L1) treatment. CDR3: CASSQDLSSGTRFF. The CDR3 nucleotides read TGTGCCAGCAGCCAAGATCTAAGTAGCGGGACGCGGTTCTTC.